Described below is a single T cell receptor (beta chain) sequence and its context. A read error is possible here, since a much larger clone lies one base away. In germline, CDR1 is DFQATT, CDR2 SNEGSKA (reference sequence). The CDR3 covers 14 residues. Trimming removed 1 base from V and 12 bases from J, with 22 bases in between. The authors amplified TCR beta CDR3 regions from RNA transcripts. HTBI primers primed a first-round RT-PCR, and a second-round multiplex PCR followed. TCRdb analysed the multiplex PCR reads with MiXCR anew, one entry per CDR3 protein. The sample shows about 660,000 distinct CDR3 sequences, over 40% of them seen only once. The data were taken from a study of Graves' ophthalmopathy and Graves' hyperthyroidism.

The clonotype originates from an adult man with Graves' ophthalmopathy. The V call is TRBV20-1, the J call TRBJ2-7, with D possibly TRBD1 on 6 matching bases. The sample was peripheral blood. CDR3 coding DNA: TGCAGTGCTAGAGGGGGGACAAGCCAAGAGACCCGGTACTTC. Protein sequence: CSARGGTSQETRYF.